This is a list of T cell receptor beta chains from one sample in a study of identical twins. One entry per CDR3 protein, called by TCRdb with MiXCR from the 5' RACE reads. Of fewer than 500,000 distinct CDR3 sequences listed, 20% to 25% are singletons. The same sample was also studied in work on T cells expressing NK-cell markers.

The sequencing input was CD4+ T cells sorted from blood. All receptors come from a woman younger than 35 in good health. CDR3s include the opening cysteine and the closing phenylalanine or tryptophan. A D gene is named only where the DNA matches it firmly. Expanded clones are given a class, and other clones once, few, many or no size at all.

cdr3_nt cdr3_aa d_call j_call clone_size v_call
TGTGCCAGCAGGTTAGCGAGCTACAATGAGCAGTTCTTC CASRLASYNEQFF NA TRBJ2-1 NA TRBV25-1
TGTGCCAGCAGCTTAGTTCGGGGATACAATGAGCAGTTCTTC CASSLVRGYNEQFF NA TRBJ2-1 few TRBV11-2
TGTGCCAGCAGTTACCTTTCTAACACCGGGGAGCTGTTTTTT CASSYLSNTGELFF NA TRBJ2-2 few TRBV27
TGTGCCATCAGTGAGTTACTAGCGGTCTCCTACGAGCAGTACTTC CAISELLAVSYEQYF TRBD2 TRBJ2-7 NA TRBV10-3
TGTGCCAGCAGTGAAGGGGGGCAACAGTACTTC CASSEGGQQYF NA TRBJ2-7 few TRBV6-1
TGTGCCAGCAGTTCGACAGGGGGTAGTGAAAAACTGTTTTTT CASSSTGGSEKLFF TRBD1 TRBJ1-4 few TRBV12-3/TRBV12-4
TGTGCCAGCAGCTCGTTCCAGGGAACATCAGGAGCTTTCTTT CASSSFQGTSGAFF NA TRBJ1-1 NA TRBV25-1
TGTGCCAGCTCACCTCTCGCCGGGACAGGGACCTACGAGCAGTACTTC CASSPLAGTGTYEQYF TRBD1 TRBJ2-7 NA TRBV18
TGTGCCAGCAGCGGGGACCACAAAAACATTCAGTACTTC CASSGDHKNIQYF NA TRBJ2-4 NA TRBV9
TGTGCCAGCAGCAACATACTAGTCTCCATTCAGTACTTC CASSNILVSIQYF NA TRBJ2-4 NA TRBV5-4
TGTGCCAGCTCACCCGGGCCACAAGAGACCCAGTACTTC CASSPGPQETQYF NA TRBJ2-5 many TRBV3-1
TGTGCCAGCGGAAGCGGGTGGAACTCCTACGAGCAGTACTTC CASGSGWNSYEQYF NA TRBJ2-7 NA TRBV6-1
TGTGCCACCAGTGATCGGCGCGGGGAGCAGTACTTC CATSDRRGEQYF NA TRBJ2-7 NA TRBV24-1
TGTGCCAGCAGAGGGGGGGATTTTACTGAAGCTTTCTTT CASRGGDFTEAFF NA TRBJ1-1 NA TRBV12-3/TRBV12-4
TGTGCCAGCAGTGCCCGGGACGGCTACAATGAGCAGTTCTTC CASSARDGYNEQFF NA TRBJ2-1 NA TRBV12-3/TRBV12-4
TGCGCCAGCAGCCAAGAGCCCAATAGCGGCAAATCCTACAATGAGCAGTTCTTC CASSQEPNSGKSYNEQFF NA TRBJ2-1 few TRBV4-3
TGCGCCAGCAGCTTGTTCAGGGGAGAACTGAACACTGAAGCTTTCTTT CASSLFRGELNTEAFF NA TRBJ1-1 few TRBV5-1
TGTGCCAGCAGTGAGAGGACCGGGGATGAGCAGTTCTTC CASSERTGDEQFF NA TRBJ2-1 few TRBV25-1
TGCAGTGCTCCCCGTCCGGGACATCGGGCCGGGGAGCTGTTTTTT CSAPRPGHRAGELFF NA TRBJ2-2 once TRBV20-1
TGCAGTGCTAGACAAGGACTAGCGGGAGGTGAGCAGTTCTTC CSARQGLAGGEQFF TRBD2 TRBJ2-1 NA TRBV20-1
TGTGCCAGCTCGGGCAACAGGGGGGACAATGAGCAGTTCTTC CASSGNRGDNEQFF TRBD1 TRBJ2-1 NA TRBV12-3/TRBV12-4
TGCGCCAGCAGCTTGCGCACAGGGGGCTCTGAAAAACTGTTTTTT CASSLRTGGSEKLFF TRBD1 TRBJ1-4 NA TRBV5-1
TGTGCCAGCAGCCTAAGGGCTACACAGAACACCGGGGAGCTGTTTTTT CASSLRATQNTGELFF NA TRBJ2-2 many TRBV7-3
TGCGCCAGCAGTGAGTCCAGGACTAGCTTTTATAATGAGCAGTTCTTC CASSESRTSFYNEQFF TRBD2 TRBJ2-1 NA TRBV10-1
TGCAGTGTGGCCTCTGGAAACACCATATATTTT CSVASGNTIYF NA TRBJ1-3 few TRBV20-1
TGTGCCAGCAGCTCCTTATCAACGCGATTGGGTGAAAAACTGTTTTTT CASSSLSTRLGEKLFF NA TRBJ1-4 NA TRBV5-5
TGCAGTGCTCCTCGCCCAGCCGCGGGAGATACGCAGTATTTT CSAPRPAAGDTQYF NA TRBJ2-3 few TRBV20-1
TGCAGTGCTAGAGGGGGTGAATTCTATGGCTACACCTTC CSARGGEFYGYTF NA TRBJ1-2 NA TRBV20-1
TGTGCCAGCAGCTTAGACGGGGTGACCTACGAGCAGTACTTC CASSLDGVTYEQYF NA TRBJ2-7 NA TRBV11-2
TGCGCCAGCAGTCTTCGACAGGGGGCCCCCAATCAGCCCCAGCATTTT CASSLRQGAPNQPQHF TRBD1 TRBJ1-5 few TRBV5-1
TGTGCCAGCAGTTGGGGGTCGGGAGCCGGGGAGCTGTTTTTT CASSWGSGAGELFF NA TRBJ2-2 NA TRBV12-3/TRBV12-4
TGCGCCAGCAGCTGGGACAGGGTCGAGACCCAGTACTTC CASSWDRVETQYF TRBD1 TRBJ2-5 NA TRBV5-1
TGCAGTGCTAGAGATCTTGGACTAGCGGGAGGGTCCTACGAGCAGTACTTC CSARDLGLAGGSYEQYF TRBD2 TRBJ2-7 NA TRBV20-1
TGTGCCAGCAGCTTACGGCGGACTGGGGCCAACGTCCTGACTTTC CASSLRRTGANVLTF NA TRBJ2-6 few TRBV11-2
TGTGCCAGCGGAAAACCCCAAGGGGGAGGGCAAAACAATGAGCAGTTCTTC CASGKPQGGGQNNEQFF NA TRBJ2-1 few TRBV7-6
TGCGCCAGCAGCTTCCCGCAAGAGACCCAGTACTTC CASSFPQETQYF NA TRBJ2-5 NA TRBV5-1
TGTGCCAGCGCGGGACTAGGGACAGATACGCAGTATTTT CASAGLGTDTQYF TRBD2 TRBJ2-3 NA TRBV27
TGTGCCAGCAGCCATCCGGGACTTCAAAATGAGCAGTTCTTC CASSHPGLQNEQFF NA TRBJ2-1 NA TRBV11-3
TGCAGCGTTGCATGGGACAGGGTACGATCACCCCTCCACTTT CSVAWDRVRSPLHF TRBD1 TRBJ1-6 few TRBV29-1
TGCAGTGCTCAGTCAGGGGTTTACTATGGCTACACCTTC CSAQSGVYYGYTF NA TRBJ1-2 NA TRBV20-1
TGCGCCAGCAGCTTGGTTGCGAGGGAGGGGTGGCCAGATACGCAGTATTTT CASSLVAREGWPDTQYF TRBD2 TRBJ2-3 NA TRBV5-1
TGTGCCAGCAGCAATCTAGCGGGGGGAACCGGGGAGCTGTTTTTT CASSNLAGGTGELFF TRBD2 TRBJ2-2 NA TRBV11-3
TGTGCCAGCAGCTTAGAAGGAGGTGGGGGAAAAGAAAAACTGTTTTTT CASSLEGGGGKEKLFF NA TRBJ1-4 NA TRBV11-2
TGTGCCAGCAGCGCCTGGACAGGGGGGTATGGCTACACCTTC CASSAWTGGYGYTF TRBD1 TRBJ1-2 NA TRBV5-6
TGCAGTGCTAACCGGGGGGGCCCCACCGGGGAGCTGTTTTTT CSANRGGPTGELFF TRBD2 TRBJ2-2 NA TRBV20-1